Listed here are 9 T cell receptor beta chains from one sample, sequenced in a study of cytomegalovirus exposure and HLA in healthy donors. PCR was performed using 60 Vbeta and 13 Jbeta primers. Clones were read by immunoSEQ multiplex PCR, and TCRdb kept only the in-frame ones, dropping some. The data contain around 140,000 clones, more than 75% of them singletons. Source material: PBMCs. The source is a woman aged 40 to 50 in good health and CMV-seropositive.

J is TRBJ2-2 and V is TRBV5-1; TRBD1 matches 9 bases. Germline values: CDR1 SGHRS, CDR2 YFSETQ. The CDR3 is 14 residues long. With 2 bases clipped from V and 10 bases from J, the junction kept 6 bases outside the gene matches. CDR3 DNA sequence: TGCGCCAGCAGCTTAGTACAGGGGGCTTTGGAGCTGTTTTTT. It encodes CASSLVQGALELFF.

The J gene is TRBJ1-1, the V gene TRBV27, with D possibly being TRBD1 (6 bases). From germline, CDR1 is MNHEY and CDR2 SMNVEV (reference sequence). The CDR3 has 14 residues. Between the trimmed V and J ends, which lost 4 bases and 3 bases, there was a span of 12 bases. The CDR3 spells CASSWQGRDTEAFF. The CDR3 region has the DNA TGTGCCAGCAGTTGGCAGGGGAGGGACACTGAAGCTTTCTTT.

The V gene is TRBV11-2, the J gene TRBJ2-7, with D maybe TRBD1 (7 bases). Germline V gene sequence: CDR1 SGHAT, CDR2 FQNNGV. V was shortened by 7 bases and J by 5 bases, with 27 bases between the two germline ends. The length of the CDR3 is 17 residues. This chain's CDR3 is CASTSEGYKTGYHEQYF. In DNA form, the CDR3 reads TGTGCCAGCACCTCGGAGGGATATAAGACAGGGTACCACGAGCAGTACTTC.

The rearrangement links TRBV7-9 to TRBJ1-5; TRBD1 aligns across 12 bases. With V trimmed by 5 bases and J by 5 bases, 10 bases remained unmatched. This CDR3 spans 17 amino acids. Germline V gives CDR1 SEHNR, CDR2 FQNEAQ (reference sequence). This CDR3 reads CASSPGTGGAGDQPQHF. The DNA of the CDR3 is TGTGCCAGCAGCCCCGGGACAGGGGGCGCGGGAGATCAGCCCCAGCATTTT.

The chain is built from TRBV7-3 and TRBJ2-1; 11 nucleotides align to TRBD2. CDR3 length equals 14 residues. Germline CDR1 is SGHTA and CDR2 is FQGTGA. V gave up 2 bases and J gave up 12 bases; unmatched junction bases: 6. In DNA form, the CDR3 reads TGTGCCAGCAGCTTAGATAGCGGGAGGGGTGGGCAGTTCTTC. It is translated as CASSLDSGRGGQFF.

This rearrangement joins TRBV27 to TRBJ2-2; TRBD2 matches at 12 bases. Germline assignment: CDR1 MNHEY and CDR2 SMNVEV (reference sequence). After removal of 6 bases from V and 0 bases from J, the junction contained 5 bases not matched to a gene. CDR3 length: 17 residues. In DNA form, the CDR3 reads TGTGCCAGCAGCTGGACTAGCGGGACCTCGAACACCGGGGAGCTGTTTTTT. Its translation: CASSWTSGTSNTGELFF.

The genes are TRBV2 and TRBJ1-1; 9 bases map to TRBD1. The CDR3 is 17 amino acids. V gave up 4 bases and J gave up 1 base; unmatched junction bases: 10. Germline CDR1 SNHLY, CDR2 FYNNEI. CDR3 loop: CASSGLGQGSSNTEAFF. The CDR3 DNA reads as TGTGCCAGCAGTGGGCTTGGACAGGGGAGCTCGAACACTGAAGCTTTCTTT.

The J gene is TRBJ2-5, the V gene TRBV5-1; the match to TRBD2 covers 8 bases. CDR1 SGHRS and CDR2 YFSETQ come from the germline V gene. The CDR3 has 14 amino acids. The V segment lost 2 bases and the J segment 6 bases; nucleotides outside the gene matches: 6. In nucleotides, the CDR3 is TGCGCCAGCAGCTTAACCGCTAGCGGGCAGACCCAGTACTTC. It translates to CASSLTASGQTQYF.

The gene calls are TRBV11-2 and TRBJ1-4; D may be TRBD1 (6 bases). The V gene lost 6 bases and the J gene lost 5 bases, with 13 bases spanning the gap. Per the germline V gene, CDR1 is SGHAT and CDR2 is FQNNGV. The CDR3 length is 14 residues. The CDR3 region is CASRQGQNNEKLFF. CDR3 sequence (DNA): TGTGCCAGCAGACAAGGACAGAACAATGAAAAACTGTTTTTT.